Below are 23 T cell receptor beta chains sequenced from a single sample in a study of identical twins. Each CDR3 protein is one row after TCRdb ran MiXCR on the 5' RACE reads. Of about 790,000 distinct CDR3 sequences in the sample, 18% were seen once. This sample was also put to use in a study of T cells expressing NK-cell markers.

The source material was PBMCs. Receptor source: a woman under 30 in good health.

This chain joins TRBV6-2 or TRBV6-3 and TRBJ2-7; 11 positions agree with TRBD2. V dropped 2 bases and J dropped 6; count of bases not matched to a gene: 9. The length of the CDR3 is 16 residues. Germline V gene lookup returns CDR1 MNHEY and CDR2 SVGEGT. The CDR3: CASSYLSASGRIEQYF. CDR3 DNA sequence: TGTGCCAGCAGTTACCTTTCGGCTAGCGGGAGGATCGAGCAGTACTTC.

There are a few counts of this clonotype. This chain connects TRBV6-1 to TRBJ2-1; no reliable D call. CDR1 and CDR2 (germline): MNHNS, SASEGT. Deletions cut 5 bases from V and 6 bases from J, with 17 bases between. There are 15 residues in the CDR3. The CDR3 protein is CASSQQASTFNEQFF. The CDR3 region has the DNA TGTGCCAGCAGTCAGCAGGCCTCCACCTTCAATGAGCAGTTCTTC.

The table lists this clonotype with many counts. This sequence joins TRBV12-3 or TRBV12-4 and TRBJ1-1; TRBD1 matches 7 bases. V shed 6 bases, J shed 2 bases, and the junction held 6 bases outside the gene matches. This CDR3 is 14 amino acids long. The DNA for the CDR3 is TGTGCCAGCAGCCGTACAGGGGCTAACACTGAAGCTTTCTTT. Protein sequence: CASSRTGANTEAFF.

This clonotype was seen a handful of times. The J gene is TRBJ2-1, the V gene TRBV7-9, with 10 bases identical to TRBD1. With V trimmed by 5 bases and J by 3 bases, 10 bases remained unmatched. Germline CDR1 SEHNR, CDR2 FQNEAQ (reference sequence). The CDR3 loop spans 17 amino acids. The CDR3, as DNA: TGTGCCAGCAGCGTTACCGGGACAGGGGCCTTCTACAATGAGCAGTTCTTC. Its translation is CASSVTGTGAFYNEQFF.

A few counts support this clonotype. The V gene is TRBV11-2, the J gene TRBJ1-1, with D possibly matching TRBD1 (5 bases). The CDR3 has 14 residues. CDR1 and CDR2 (germline): SGHAT, FQNNGV. With 1 base removed from V and 2 bases from J, the gap between germline ends came to 8 bases. The CDR3 protein is CASSLVRDNTEAFF. The CDR3 coding sequence is TGTGCCAGCAGCTTAGTCCGGGACAACACTGAAGCTTTCTTT.

This clonotype was picked up a small number of times. The chain has TRBV12-3 or TRBV12-4 and TRBJ2-7; D is unclear. Deletions cut 2 bases from V and 1 base from J, with 6 bases between. The CDR3 totals 13 residues. The CDR3 here is CASSLIESYEQYF. In DNA, the CDR3 is TGTGCCAGCAGTTTAATAGAGTCCTACGAGCAGTACTTC.

The chain combines TRBV5-1 with TRBJ2-1, with D possibly being TRBD2 (7 bases). Germline CDR1 is SGHRS and CDR2 is YFSETQ. The germline V and J ends were trimmed by 1 base and 7 bases, with 15 bases remaining between them. This CDR3 contains 15 residues. The chain's CDR3 is CASSLLGGHGNEQFF. CDR3 nucleotide sequence: TGCGCCAGCAGCTTGCTCGGGGGGCATGGAAATGAGCAGTTCTTC.

The chain is built from TRBV5-1 and TRBJ2-3; 8 bases fit TRBD2. V gave up 0 bases and J gave up 2 bases; unmatched junction bases: 8. The CDR3 loop spans 17 amino acids. From germline, CDR1 is SGHRS and CDR2 YFSETQ. CDR3 nucleotide sequence: TGCGCCAGCAGCTTGGGACAGACGGGGGGGCACACAGATACGCAGTATTTT. The encoded protein is CASSLGQTGGHTDTQYF.

The chain carries TRBV27 and TRBJ1-6, with 7 bases matching TRBD1. This CDR3 is built from 14 residues. V was pared by 5 bases and J by 10 bases, with 8 bases of the junction left unmatched. Germline V gene lookup returns CDR1 MNHEY and CDR2 SMNVEV (reference sequence). As DNA, the CDR3 is TGTGCCAGCAGTAACAGGGGTTTTAACTCACCCCTCCACTTT. Protein product: CASSNRGFNSPLHF.

This CDR3 is CASSEGLAGYEQFF. The CDR3 coding sequence is TGTGCCAGCAGTGAAGGACTAGCGGGATATGAGCAGTTCTTC. This chain connects TRBV6-1 to TRBJ2-1; 11 nucleotides line up with TRBD2. V dropped 1 base and J dropped 8; count of bases not matched to a gene: 1. Germline loops: CDR1 MNHNS, CDR2 SASEGT. This CDR3 region has 14 residues.

This clonotype was detected many times. This chain links TRBV12-3 or TRBV12-4 with TRBJ2-1; D ambiguous. V dropped 5 bases and J dropped 4 bases, with 12 bases sitting between them. The CDR3 contains 14 residues. CDR3 residues: CASSPSGAYNEQFF. In nucleotides, the CDR3 is TGTGCCAGCAGTCCCTCCGGAGCTTACAATGAGCAGTTCTTC.

The genes are TRBV5-6 and TRBJ2-1; 9 bases agree with TRBD2. The germline V gene has CDR1 SGHDT and CDR2 YYEEEE. CDR3 length: 16 amino acids. Trimming at V came to 1 base and at J to 5 bases, leaving 7 bases not matched to a gene. Here the CDR3 reads CASSLYGAGGHNEQFF. DNA for the CDR3: TGTGCCAGCAGCTTGTATGGTGCGGGAGGGCACAATGAGCAGTTCTTC.

The rearrangement uses TRBV9 and TRBJ2-3, with D uncertain. Trimming took off 2 bases at V and 2 bases at J, with 9 bases between the two ends. CDR3 size: 14 residues. The germline gives CDR1 SGDLS, CDR2 YYNGEE. CDR3 sequence: CASSVQVFTDTQYF. CDR3 DNA: TGTGCCAGCAGCGTGCAAGTATTCACAGATACGCAGTATTTT.

This chain uses TRBV29-1 with TRBJ2-1, with 9 positions matching TRBD1. After removal of 6 bases from V and 5 bases from J, the junction contained 14 bases not matched to a gene. This CDR3 has 16 residues. Germline V lookup: CDR1 SQVTM, CDR2 ANQGSEA. DNA for the CDR3: TGCAGCGTCGTTGGGGGGTTACAGGGGGCGGACAATGAGCAGTTCTTC. This sequence encodes CSVVGGLQGADNEQFF.

The chain employs TRBV6-1 and TRBJ1-1; D gene unclear. CDR1 and CDR2 (germline): MNHNS, SASEGT. The CDR3 runs to 14 residues. Trimming took off 4 bases at V and 2 bases at J, with 11 bases between the two ends. CDR3 loop: CASSGDGYNTEAFF. The CDR3 bases are TGTGCCAGCAGTGGAGACGGATATAACACTGAAGCTTTCTTT.

This clonotype was seen more than once but under ten times. The chain joins TRBV30 to TRBJ2-7, with 8 bases lining up with TRBD1. V gave up 5 bases and J gave up 1 base; unmatched junction bases: 4. Germline CDR1 and CDR2: GTSNPN and SVGIG (reference sequence). The CDR3 runs 13 residues. The CDR3 is CAWAGGRSYEQYF. Written as DNA, the CDR3 is TGTGCCTGGGCAGGGGGCCGATCCTACGAGCAGTACTTC.

The chain is built from TRBV7-6 and TRBJ2-1; TRBD2 is a possible D gene (5 bases). This CDR3 has 14 residues. The V gene's germline CDR1 is SGHVS and CDR2 FNYEAQ. The V and J ends lost 6 bases and 5 bases respectively, with 14 bases between them. The CDR3 DNA is TGTGCCAGCAGTCCTACCCGGGGAGACAATGAGCAGTTCTTC. Protein: CASSPTRGDNEQFF.

V usage is TRBV20-1 and J usage is TRBJ2-1; 7 bases fit TRBD2. Germline CDR1 is DFQATT and CDR2 is SNEGSKA (reference sequence). J lost 9 bases, V lost 0 bases, and 17 bases had no gene match. This CDR3 contains 17 residues. Here the CDR3 DNA reads TGCAGTGCTAGAGATTTGTTCGTAGTAGCGGGCCTGGGTGAGCAGTTCTTC. This codes for CSARDLFVVAGLGEQFF.

V gene TRBV9 combines with J gene TRBJ2-5, with D possibly being TRBD1 or TRBD2 (5 bases each). CDR3 size: 16 residues. Germline assignment: CDR1 SGDLS and CDR2 YYNGEE. V dropped 3 bases and J dropped 1 base, with 16 bases sitting between them. The CDR3 here is CASSAGKGSTQETQYF. The CDR3 nucleotides read TGTGCCAGCAGCGCGGGAAAGGGGTCCACCCAAGAGACCCAGTACTTC.

This clonotype appeared a few times. The chain combines TRBV4-3 with TRBJ2-1; 13 bases agree with TRBD2. The V gene end was trimmed by 4 bases and the J gene end by 9 bases; junction bases not matched to a gene: 21. This CDR3 comprises 20 residues. Germline V lookup: CDR1 LGHNA, CDR2 YSLEER. CDR3 region: CASSPTLSGTSGRAPIEQFF. The CDR3 DNA reads TGCGCCAGCAGCCCGACCCTTTCAGGAACTAGCGGGAGGGCCCCGATTGAGCAGTTCTTC.

This clonotype has more than one count but fewer than ten. The V and J genes are TRBV10-3 and TRBJ1-1, with TRBD1 matching over 8 bases. The CDR3 sequence is 14 residues long. Germline CDR1 reads ENHRY; CDR2 reads SYGVKD. Losses at the gene ends were 7 bases for V and 5 bases for J; bases not matched to a gene: 9. In DNA form, the CDR3 reads TGTGCCATCAAAACAGGGGGTGAAGGAACTGAAGCTTTCTTT. It translates to CAIKTGGEGTEAFF.

The sample holds a few counts of this clonotype. The chain links TRBV13 to TRBJ2-5; D ambiguous. V was clipped by 0 bases and J by 5 bases, with 7 bases between them. CDR3 length: 13 amino acids. Per germline, CDR1 PRHDT and CDR2 FYEKMQ (reference sequence). CDR3 nucleotide sequence: TGTGCCAGCAGCTTAGGTTCGGCGGAGACCCAGTACTTC. Its translation: CASSLGSAETQYF. Combining the CDR3 with reference TRBV13 and TRBJ2-5 gives the whole variable domain AAGVIQSPRHLIKEKRETATLKCYPIPRHDTVYWYQQGPGQDPQFLISFYEKMQSDKGSIPDRFSAQQFSDYHSELNMSSLELGDSALYFCASSLGSAETQYFGPGTRLLVL.

This clonotype was counted a few times. The chain joins TRBV12-3 or TRBV12-4 to TRBJ2-7; D remains unclear. V lost 3 bases and J 6 bases, leaving 9 bases between the germline ends. CDR3 length: 12 residues. The DNA of the CDR3 is TGTGCCAGCAGTTTGCGGCCCAGCGAGCAGTACTTC. Protein sequence: CASSLRPSEQYF.